Below are 21 T cell receptor beta chains sequenced from a single sample in a study of blood T cell repertoires in COVID-19 (dated by TCRdb to about 2020). The method was the immunoSEQ multiplex PCR assay. TCRdb re-hosts the immuneACCESS table, in-frame sequences only. Its copies lack some clones; in the studies checked, an unresolved V gene accounts for under half of them, and the cause for the rest is not known. This sample holds 35,000 to 50,000 clones; approximately 85% were observed only once. The ten largest clonotypes hold approximately 13% of the sample. Sequencing was carried out using peripheral blood. The source of these receptors is a woman in her 70s in a cohort sampled during active COVID-19.

Written as DNA, the CDR3 is TGTGCCAGCAGCCAGAGTTCTAGCGGGGCTTACAATGAGCAGTTCTTC. Translated: CASSQSSSGAYNEQFF. This rearrangement joins TRBV3-1 (or the pseudogene TRBV3-2) to TRBJ2-1; TRBD2 agrees at 9 bases. V shed 3 bases, J shed 4 bases, and the junction held 7 bases outside the gene matches. This CDR3 has 16 amino acids. Germline CDR1 reads LGHDT; CDR2 reads YNNKEL (reference sequence).

This clone was counted only a few times. The V and J genes are TRBV11-2 and TRBJ2-1; 9 bases line up with TRBD2. V shed 7 bases and J 7 bases; nucleotides not matched to a gene: 8. Looked up from germline, CDR1 is SGHAT and CDR2 is FQNNGV. This CDR3 region has 14 residues. CDR3 in amino acids: CASTLVLAGNEQFF. In nucleotides, the CDR3 is TGTGCCAGCACCCTAGTGCTAGCGGGAAATGAGCAGTTCTTC.

This clone turned up a few times. The chain has TRBV19 and TRBJ1-1; the D is unclear. The CDR3 length is 13 residues. With 5 bases removed from V and 10 bases from J, the gap between germline ends came to 17 bases. Per the germline V gene, CDR1 is LNHDA and CDR2 is SQIVND (reference sequence). The CDR3 nucleotides are TGTGCCAGTAGTTCCTCCCTCACTCCCCGAGCTTTCTTT. It codes for CASSSSLTPRAFF.

The chain has TRBV23-1 and TRBJ2-7; 7 bases match TRBD1. TRBV23-1 has ORF status, its function being uncertain. Losses at the gene ends were 3 bases for V and 5 bases for J; bases not matched to a gene: 7. The CDR3 is made up of 14 amino acids. The CDR3 sequence is CASSHVTGHHEQYF. CDR3 in DNA: TGCGCCAGCAGTCATGTGACAGGGCACCACGAGCAGTACTTC.

V usage is TRBV6-5 and J usage is TRBJ2-7; D gene uncertain. Trimming left V 8 bases short and J 0 bases short, with 14 bases between. CDR1 is MNHEY, CDR2 SVGAGI, per germline. The CDR3 covers 14 residues. The CDR3 bases are TGTGCCAGCCTCCAGGTGTCAGACTCCTACGAGCAGTACTTC. Its translation: CASLQVSDSYEQYF.

This rearrangement joins TRBV12-3 or TRBV12-4 to TRBJ1-5; 8 bases line up with TRBD1. J gave up 5 bases and V 3 bases, and 0 bases lay outside the gene matches. This CDR3 has 13 residues. CDR3 sequence reads: CASSLGQDQPQHF. The CDR3 DNA sequence: TGTGCCAGCAGTTTGGGACAGGATCAGCCCCAGCATTTT.

V is TRBV28 and J is TRBJ1-2, with a tentative D call TRBD1 (5 bases). CDR1 and CDR2 (germline): MDHEN, SYDVKM. Trimming removed 3 bases from V and 7 bases from J, with 9 bases in between. CDR3 length equals 12 residues. Written as DNA, the CDR3 is TGTGCCAGCAGTTTCGGACACGGTGGCTACACCTTC. This codes for CASSFGHGGYTF.

This rearrangement joins TRBV28 to TRBJ1-4, with D perhaps TRBD1 (6 bases). Trimming left V 6 bases short and J 5 bases short, with 19 bases between. The germline V gene encodes CDR1 MDHEN and CDR2 SYDVKM. The CDR3 runs to 16 residues. The chain's CDR3 is CASRDTGTRVNEKLFF. The CDR3 DNA reads as TGTGCCAGCAGGGATACAGGGACACGGGTAAATGAAAAACTGTTTTTT. The variable domain in full, completed from reference TRBV28 and TRBJ1-4, reads DVKVTQSSRYLVKRTGEKVFLECVQDMDHENMFWYRQDPGLGLRLIYFSYDVKMKEKGDIPEGYSVSREKKERFSLILESASTNQTSMYLCASRDTGTRVNEKLFFGSGTQLSVL.

The chain combines TRBV10-3 with TRBJ1-4; D possibly corresponds to TRBD1 (5 bases). This CDR3 has 14 amino acids. Germline CDR1 ENHRY, CDR2 SYGVKD. Between the trimmed V and J ends, which lost 0 bases and 8 bases, there was a span of 10 bases. The CDR3 region is CAISESTAGEKLFF. The CDR3 DNA sequence: TGTGCCATCAGTGAGTCGACAGCGGGGGAAAAACTGTTTTTT.

The CDR3 sequence: CASSLGLAGSYEQYF. As DNA, the CDR3 is TGTGCCAGCAGTTTGGGACTAGCGGGGTCCTACGAGCAGTACTTC. The V and J genes are TRBV6-5 and TRBJ2-7; 13 bases match TRBD2. Germline CDR1 reads MNHEY; CDR2 reads SVGAGI. The CDR3 consists of 15 residues. V gave up 4 bases and J gave up 1 base; unmatched junction bases: 1.

This chain connects TRBV28 to TRBJ2-7; TRBD1 agrees at 7 bases. Germline lookup yields CDR1 MDHEN and CDR2 SYDVKM. J was trimmed by 0 bases and V by 6 bases; bases with no gene match: 8. This CDR3 has 15 amino acids. The CDR3 is CASRTGQASSYEQYF. The CDR3 DNA sequence: TGTGCCAGCAGGACCGGACAGGCCAGCTCCTACGAGCAGTACTTC.

This clone was seen only once. The V and J genes are TRBV1 and TRBJ2-1; the table's TRBD2 call for D was not verified on the DNA. TRBV1 is termed a pseudogene. This CDR3 spans 17 amino acids. CDR3: CTSSQAAGTPLYNEQFF. The CDR3 bases are TGCACCAGCAGCCAAGCTGCGGGGACGCCTCTCTACAATGAGCAGTTCTTC.

The table lists this clone with a few counts. The chain is built from TRBV20-1 and TRBJ2-7; D may be TRBD2 (5 bases). The CDR3 has 11 amino acids. Trimming stripped 3 bases from V and 4 bases from J, with 7 bases between. Germline-derived CDR1 and CDR2 are DFQATT and SNEGSKA (reference sequence). CDR3 nucleotides: TGCAGTGCTAGCGGGAAGTACGAGCAGTACTTC. Its translation: CSASGKYEQYF.

V gene TRBV2 combines with J gene TRBJ2-1; 7 nucleotides match TRBD1. Trimming at V came to 7 bases and at J to 0 bases, leaving 6 bases not matched to a gene. This CDR3 is 15 amino acids long. Looked up from germline, CDR1 is SNHLY and CDR2 is FYNNEI. Written as DNA, the CDR3 is TGTGCCAGCACCGGACAGGCTCGCTCCTACAATGAGCAGTTCTTC. Translating it yields CASTGQARSYNEQFF.

The CDR3 here is CASRGPTGGYTF. DNA for the CDR3: TGTGCCAGCCGGGGACCTACAGGGGGCTACACCTTC. The genes are TRBV2 and TRBJ1-2; maybe TRBD1 (6 bases). From germline, CDR1 is SNHLY and CDR2 FYNNEI. The CDR3 spans 12 residues. Trimming took off 8 bases at V and 8 bases at J, with 15 bases between the two ends.

The chain uses TRBV4-2 and TRBJ2-7, with 8 bases that match TRBD2. Germline V lookup: CDR1 LGHNA, CDR2 YNFKEQ. V gave up 4 bases and J gave up 3 bases; unmatched junction bases: 8. The CDR3 length is 15 residues. CDR3 region: CASSREGLALYEQYF. The CDR3, as DNA: TGTGCCAGCAGCCGAGAAGGACTAGCCCTCTACGAGCAGTACTTC.

The chain couples TRBV29-1 to TRBJ1-1; possibly TRBD1 for D (5 bases). CDR3 length: 14 residues. Germline values: CDR1 SQVTM, CDR2 ANQGSEA. The ends were cut back, 0 bases at V and 4 bases at J, with 12 bases in the middle. The CDR3 coding sequence is TGCAGCGTTGAAGAAGCGCGGGGGAGCACTGAAGCTTTCTTT. It specifies CSVEEARGSTEAFF.

CDR3 DNA: TGTGCCAGTAGTATGGGTCTCGAAGCGAGGGTCTCCTACGAGCAGTACTTC. Translating gives CASSMGLEARVSYEQYF. The chain joins TRBV19 to TRBJ2-7; a possible D gene is TRBD2 (5 bases). CDR1 is LNHDA, CDR2 SQIVND, per germline (reference sequence). Trimming cost V 3 bases and J 0 bases, with 18 bases left between them. The CDR3 spans 17 residues.

The V and J genes are TRBV6-2 or TRBV6-3 and TRBJ1-1, with a tentative D call TRBD1 (5 bases). There are 17 residues in the CDR3. Trimming cost V 0 bases and J 0 bases, with 14 bases left between them. The germline gives CDR1 MNHEY, CDR2 SVGEGT. CDR3 nucleotides: TGTGCCAGCAGTTACTCACCCTACGGGGGAGTGAACACTGAAGCTTTCTTT. Protein product: CASSYSPYGGVNTEAFF.

The chain joins TRBV4-3 to TRBJ2-2; D is ambiguous. Germline V CDR1 and CDR2: LGHNA, YSLEER. V lost 4 bases and J 6 bases, leaving 15 bases between the germline ends. This CDR3 is 15 amino acids long. The CDR3 DNA sequence: TGCGCCAGCAGCCTCTTTAGCCGATCTGCCGGGGAGCTGTTTTTT. Residues: CASSLFSRSAGELFF.

This clone has more than one count but fewer than ten. The rearrangement uses TRBV29-1 and TRBJ1-1, with D perhaps matching TRBD1 (6 bases). Germline lookup yields CDR1 SQVTM and CDR2 ANQGSEA. V shed 4 bases and J shed 4 bases, with 10 bases lying between them. The length of the CDR3 is 12 residues. As DNA, the CDR3 is TGCAGCGTTGGAGAACAGGGCACTGAAGCTTTCTTT. It is translated as CSVGEQGTEAFF.